This T cell receptor (beta chain) was observed in a study of response to subunit inactivated influenza vaccine. Overall study results and limits: Authors suggested that a seasonal influenza vaccination recruits few new T cells each time.

The germline V gene has CDR1 SGHTA and CDR2 FQGNSA. V lost 4 bases to trimming and J lost 7 bases, with 18 bases between them. The CDR3 loop spans 15 amino acids. As to this clonotype: Its antigen is undetermined.

TCRdb redid the calling of the RT-PCR reads with MiXCR, one entry per CDR3 protein. Of approximately 480,000 distinct CDR3 sequences listed, approximately 9.9% are singletons. Specimen: PBMCs from blood, collected 45 days after vaccination. The rearrangement links TRBV7-2 to TRBJ2-3; D gene ambiguous. This receptor was obtained from a man in his fifties or sixties who received an inactivated influenza vaccine. The CDR3 loop is CASSSTAVRFHTQYF. The CDR3 region has the DNA TGTGCCAGCAGCTCGACTGCGGTACGTTTCCATACGCAGTATTTT.